The text below deals with one T cell receptor beta chain. The target antigen is unknown. In preparing the TRB cDNA libraries, 5' RACE with UMI labels was used. TCRdb reanalyzed the 5' RACE reads, giving one entry per CDR3 protein sequence and no DNA. The sample includes tens of thousands of distinct CDR3 sequences. The data derive from a study of CXCR3-negative and CXCR3-positive naive CD8 T cells. The CDR3 loop spans 15 amino acids. Germline CDR1 SGHVS, CDR2 FQNEAQ. Findings and caveats of the study: Similarly elevated diversity marked both naive subsets, with memory CD8+ cells showing far lower diversity.

This rearrangement joins TRBV7-8 to TRBJ1-6. The TCR originated in a human donor in good health. Some clones in this sample may be carry-over from other donors' samples. The sequencing input was memory CD8+ T cells from blood. CDR3 in amino acids: CASSLAWEASSPLHF.